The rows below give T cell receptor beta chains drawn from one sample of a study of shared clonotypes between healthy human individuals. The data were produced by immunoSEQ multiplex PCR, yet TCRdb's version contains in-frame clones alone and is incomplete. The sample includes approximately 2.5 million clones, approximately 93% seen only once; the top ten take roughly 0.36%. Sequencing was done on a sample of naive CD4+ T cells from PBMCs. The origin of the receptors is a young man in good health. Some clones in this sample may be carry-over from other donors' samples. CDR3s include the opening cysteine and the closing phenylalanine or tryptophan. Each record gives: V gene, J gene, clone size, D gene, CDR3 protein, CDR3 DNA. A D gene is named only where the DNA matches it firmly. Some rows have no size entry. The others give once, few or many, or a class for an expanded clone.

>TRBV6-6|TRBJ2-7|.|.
CASSPAKGGVPGEQYF
TGTGCCAGCAGTCCCGCAAAGGGGGGTGTTCCAGGCGAGCAGTACTTC
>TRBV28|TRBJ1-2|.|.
CASSQTYGYTF
TGTGCCAGCAGTCAAACCTATGGCTACACCTTC
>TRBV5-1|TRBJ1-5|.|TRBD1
CASSADRGVGPQHF
TGCGCCAGCAGCGCCGACAGGGGAGTTGGCCCCCAGCATTTT
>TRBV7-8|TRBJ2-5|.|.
CAGGTLRETQYF
TGTGCCGGCGGGACCCTACGAGAGACCCAGTACTTC
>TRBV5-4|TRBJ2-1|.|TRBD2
CASRGLAGAREFF
TGTGCCAGCAGGGGACTAGCGGGAGCCCGGGAGTTCTTC
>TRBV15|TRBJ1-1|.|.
CATSLTPGIGNTEAFF
TGTGCCACCTCACTTACACCGGGGATAGGGAACACTGAAGCTTTCTTT
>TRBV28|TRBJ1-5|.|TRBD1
CASSRGIQPQHF
TGTGCCAGCAGCAGGGGGATTCAACCCCAGCATTTT
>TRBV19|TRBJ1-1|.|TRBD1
CASSRGTGTEAFF
TGTGCCAGTAGTAGGGGGACAGGCACTGAAGCTTTCTTT
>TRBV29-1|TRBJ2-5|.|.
CSVGTGPGAQYF
TGCAGCGTTGGAACAGGTCCGGGTGCTCAGTACTTC
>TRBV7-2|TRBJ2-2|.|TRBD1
CASRRQGFTGELFF
TGTGCCAGCAGGAGACAGGGGTTTACCGGGGAGCTGTTTTTT
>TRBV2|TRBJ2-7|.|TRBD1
CASRGQTYEQYF
TGTGCCAGCCGGGGACAGACCTACGAGCAGTACTTC
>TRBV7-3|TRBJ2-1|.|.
CASSPGLPSYNEQFF
TGTGCCAGCAGCCCGGGACTCCCATCCTACAATGAGCAGTTCTTC
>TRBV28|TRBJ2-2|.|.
CASNSFGTYNRGPGGELFF
TGTGCCAGCAATAGTTTTGGCACATATAATAGGGGCCCCGGCGGGGAGCTGTTTTTT
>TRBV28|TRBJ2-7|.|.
CASIAKDYEQYF
TGTGCCAGCATCGCCAAAGATTACGAGCAGTACTTC
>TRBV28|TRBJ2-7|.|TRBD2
CASSPGGGSSYEQYF
TGTGCCAGCAGCCCCGGGGGGGGGAGCTCCTACGAGCAGTACTTC
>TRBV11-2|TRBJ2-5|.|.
CASSFILPVQETQYF
TGTGCCAGCAGCTTCATACTACCCGTCCAAGAGACCCAGTACTTC
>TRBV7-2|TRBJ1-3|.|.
CASSPGYSGNTIYF
TGTGCCAGCAGCCCAGGATACTCTGGAAACACCATATATTTT
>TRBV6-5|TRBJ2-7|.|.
CASKGKDSYEQYF
TGTGCCAGCAAGGGGAAGGACTCCTACGAGCAGTACTTC
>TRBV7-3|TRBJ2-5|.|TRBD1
CASSSRTGQRETQYF
TGTGCCAGCAGCTCTCGGACAGGGCAAAGAGAGACCCAGTACTTC
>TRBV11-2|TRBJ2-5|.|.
CASSLAPPRGAGKRETQYF
TGTGCCAGCAGCTTAGCGCCCCCAAGGGGAGCTGGAAAGAGGGAGACCCAGTACTTC
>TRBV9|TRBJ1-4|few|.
CASSVTGTEGEKLFF
TGTGCCAGCAGCGTTACCGGGACTGAGGGTGAAAAACTGTTTTTT
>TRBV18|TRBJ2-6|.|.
CASSRRDIRVGRANVLTF
TGTGCCAGCTCGCGCCGGGACATTCGGGTGGGCAGGGCCAACGTCCTGACTTTC
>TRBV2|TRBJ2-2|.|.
CASNPRRQTTGELFF
TGTGCCAGCAATCCCAGGCGGCAGACGACCGGGGAGCTGTTTTTT
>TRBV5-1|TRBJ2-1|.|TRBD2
CASSLVPSGTFSYNEQFF
TGCGCCAGCAGCTTGGTACCTAGCGGGACCTTCTCCTACAATGAGCAGTTCTTC
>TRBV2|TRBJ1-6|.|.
CASSLRRDGSPLHF
TGTGCCAGCAGCCTCCGGAGGGATGGCTCACCCCTCCACTTT